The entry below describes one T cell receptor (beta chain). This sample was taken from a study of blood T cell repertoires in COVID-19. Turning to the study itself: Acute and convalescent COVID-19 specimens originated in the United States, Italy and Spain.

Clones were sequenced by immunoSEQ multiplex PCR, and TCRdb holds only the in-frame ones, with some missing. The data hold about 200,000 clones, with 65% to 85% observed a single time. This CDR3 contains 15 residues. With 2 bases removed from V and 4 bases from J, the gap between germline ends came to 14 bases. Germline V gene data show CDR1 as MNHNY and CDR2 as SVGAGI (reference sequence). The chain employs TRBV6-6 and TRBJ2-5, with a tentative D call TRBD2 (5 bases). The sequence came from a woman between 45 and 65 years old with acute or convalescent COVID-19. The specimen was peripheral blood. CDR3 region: CASSYAGPISETQYF. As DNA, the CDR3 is TGTGCCAGCAGTTACGCGGGTCCCATATCAGAGACCCAGTACTTC.